This T cell receptor (beta chain) was captured in a study of T-cell reconstitution after alpha-beta-depleted transplantation in children. As it was prepared, the TCRbeta library received unique molecular identifiers. TCRdb recomputed calls from the PCR reads with MiXCR, one row per CDR3 protein. The sample lists approximately 520,000 distinct CDR3 sequences; 10% to 12% were seen once. Whole-study findings and limits: Expanded graft clones numbering several hundred reportedly gave rise to alpha-beta T cells about two months after transplant. Newly generated T cells supplied most T-cell counts and diversity one year post-transplant.

The CDR3 contains 12 residues. The trim removed 6 bases at V and 5 bases at J, leaving 0 bases unmatched. Germline CDR1 SNHLY, CDR2 FYNNEI. This clonotype appeared many times. The antigen is not known. This sequence joins TRBV2 and TRBJ2-5; 10 bases align to TRBD1. Sequenced material: PBMCs, mostly from graft donor cells, taken 180 days after TCRalphabeta/CD19-depleted stem cell transplant. This clonotype was sampled from a female patient aged 2-15 years who had a stem cell transplant for aplastic anemia, so the T cells may come from the graft donor. The CDR3 bases are TGTGCCAGCAGGGGACAGGGGGAGACCCAGTACTTC. Residues: CASRGQGETQYF.